This T cell receptor (beta chain) emerged from a study of T cells after posttransplantation cyclophosphamide. Germline lookup yields CDR1 SEHNR and CDR2 FQNEAQ (reference sequence). This CDR3 spans 11 amino acids. V was shortened by 0 bases and J by 7 bases, with 3 bases between the two germline ends. Regarding this clone: Its antigen is still unknown.

Whole-study findings and limits: Donor-recipient repertoire similarity was low at 1-2 months, rising over year one. After PTCy, TRB diversity resembled that of CNI/methotrexate controls. Skin or GI-infiltrating T cells shared few TRB sequences with blood.

The related graft donor's blood sample was taken on the day of bone marrow donation. The method was immunoSEQ multiplex PCR; TCRdb's version includes in-frame clones alone and lacks a portion of them. The table shows tens of thousands of clones, with 85% to 95% occurring only once. Sequencing was performed on PBMCs. The J gene is TRBJ1-2, the V gene TRBV7-9; D gene uncertain. The sequence came from a woman between 25 and 40 years old in good health and a related stem cell transplant donor. CDR3 nucleotide sequence: TGTGCCAGCAGCTTAGCCCTTGGCTACACCTTC. It is translated as CASSLALGYTF.